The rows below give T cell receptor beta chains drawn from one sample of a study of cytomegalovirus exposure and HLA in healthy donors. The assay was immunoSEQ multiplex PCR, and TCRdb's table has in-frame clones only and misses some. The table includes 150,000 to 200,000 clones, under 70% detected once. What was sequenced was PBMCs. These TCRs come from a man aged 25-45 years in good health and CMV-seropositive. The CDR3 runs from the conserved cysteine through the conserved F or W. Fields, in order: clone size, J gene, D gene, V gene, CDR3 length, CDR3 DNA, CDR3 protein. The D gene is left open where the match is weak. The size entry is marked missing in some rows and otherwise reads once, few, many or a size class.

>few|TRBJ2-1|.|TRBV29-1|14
TGCAGCGTTGTGTTTACAGGTGATTACAATGAGCAGTTCTTC
CSVVFTGDYNEQFF
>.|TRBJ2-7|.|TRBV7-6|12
TGTGCCAGCAGCCCCGGGTTCTACGAGCAGTACTTC
CASSPGFYEQYF
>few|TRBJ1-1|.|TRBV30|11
TGTGCCTGGAGTCGGAACACTGAAGCTTTCTTT
CAWSRNTEAFF
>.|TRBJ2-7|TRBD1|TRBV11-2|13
TGTGCCAGCAGCTGGGACAGATCCTACGGGCAGTACTTC
CASSWDRSYGQYF
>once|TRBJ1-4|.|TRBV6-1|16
TGTGCCAGCAGTGAATATCGGCGGGGGCCTAATGAAAAACTGTTTTTT
CASSEYRRGPNEKLFF
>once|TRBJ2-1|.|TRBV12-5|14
TGTGCTAGTGGTTTGGCCCCCGAGTACAATGAGCAGTTCTTC
CASGLAPEYNEQFF
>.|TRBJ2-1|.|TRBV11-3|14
TGTGCCAGCAGCTTGGGGGGGCTGAACAATGAGCAGTTCTTC
CASSLGGLNNEQFF
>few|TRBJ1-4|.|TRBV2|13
TGTGCCAGCACCCCAGTATCGGGTGAAAAACTGTTTTTT
CASTPVSGEKLFF
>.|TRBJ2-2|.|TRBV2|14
TGTGCCAGCTCTCAAAGGGGAGGCACCGGGGAGCTGTTTTTT
CASSQRGGTGELFF
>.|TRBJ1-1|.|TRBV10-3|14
TGTGCCATCAGTGAAAGTGGGGCGACGGGCGAAGCTTTCTTT
CAISESGATGEAFF
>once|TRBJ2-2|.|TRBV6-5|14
TGTGCCAGCACTATTCCGGGTTCTACCGGGGAGCTGTTTTTT
CASTIPGSTGELFF
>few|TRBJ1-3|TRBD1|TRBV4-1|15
TGCGCCAGCAGCCAAGAAGACAGGGCCGGGCACACCATATATTTT
CASSQEDRAGHTIYF
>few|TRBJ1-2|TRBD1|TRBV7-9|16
TGTTCCAGCAGCCCTCTTGGAGGGCAGGGGGGCTATGGCTACACCTTC
CSSSPLGGQGGYGYTF
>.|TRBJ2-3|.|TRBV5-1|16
TGCGCCAGCAGCTTTGAAGGGGCGTCCTACACAGATACGCAGTATTTT
CASSFEGASYTDTQYF